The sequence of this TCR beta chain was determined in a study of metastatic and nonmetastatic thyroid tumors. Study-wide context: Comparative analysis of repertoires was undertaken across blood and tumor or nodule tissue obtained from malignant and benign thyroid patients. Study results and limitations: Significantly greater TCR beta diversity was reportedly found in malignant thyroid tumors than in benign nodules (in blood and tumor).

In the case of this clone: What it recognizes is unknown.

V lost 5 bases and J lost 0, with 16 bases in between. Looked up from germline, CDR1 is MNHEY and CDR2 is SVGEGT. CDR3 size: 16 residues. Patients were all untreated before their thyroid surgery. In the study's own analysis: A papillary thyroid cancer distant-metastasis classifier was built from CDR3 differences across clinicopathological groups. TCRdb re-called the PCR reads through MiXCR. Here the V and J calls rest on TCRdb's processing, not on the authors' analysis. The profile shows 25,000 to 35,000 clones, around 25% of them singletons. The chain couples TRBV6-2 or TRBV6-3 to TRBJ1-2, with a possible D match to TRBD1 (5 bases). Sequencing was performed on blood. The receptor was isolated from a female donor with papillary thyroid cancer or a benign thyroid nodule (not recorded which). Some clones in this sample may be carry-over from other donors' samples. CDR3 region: CASSHVTAISNYGYTF. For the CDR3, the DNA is TGTGCCAGCAGTCATGTGACAGCCATCTCTAACTATGGCTACACCTTC.